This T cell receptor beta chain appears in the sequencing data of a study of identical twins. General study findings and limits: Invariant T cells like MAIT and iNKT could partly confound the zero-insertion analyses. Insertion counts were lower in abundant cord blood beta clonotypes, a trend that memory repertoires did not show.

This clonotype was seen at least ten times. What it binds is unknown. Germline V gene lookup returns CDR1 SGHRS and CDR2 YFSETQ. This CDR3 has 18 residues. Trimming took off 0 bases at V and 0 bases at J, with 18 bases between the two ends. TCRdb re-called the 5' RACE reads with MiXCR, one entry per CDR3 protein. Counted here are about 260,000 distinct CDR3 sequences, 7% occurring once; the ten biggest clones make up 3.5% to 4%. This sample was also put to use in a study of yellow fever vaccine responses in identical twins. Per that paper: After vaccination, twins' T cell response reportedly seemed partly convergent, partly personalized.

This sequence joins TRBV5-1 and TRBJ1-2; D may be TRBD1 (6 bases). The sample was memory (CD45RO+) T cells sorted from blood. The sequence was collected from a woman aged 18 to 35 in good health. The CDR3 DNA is TGCGCCAGCAGCTTGGGTGGGGACACCTTACAATCTAACTATGGCTACACCTTC. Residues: CASSLGGDTLQSNYGYTF.